Below are 22 T cell receptor beta chains sequenced from a single sample in a study of shared clonotypes between healthy human individuals. Here immunoSEQ multiplex PCR was the method, and the copy in TCRdb shows in-frame clones only, minus some. The repertoire holds some 1.4 million clones, around 95% seen once, with 1% to 1.5% in the top ten. Sequences were obtained from naive CD4+ T cells sorted from blood. Sample subset: CD45RA+ positively selected. The source of these receptors is a man younger than 40 in good health.

The rearrangement uses TRBV7-2 and TRBJ2-7, with 11 bases matching TRBD2. Looked up from germline, CDR1 is SGHTA and CDR2 is FQGNSA. The CDR3 runs to 18 residues. V was clipped by 1 base and J by 1 base; unmatched bases: 9. CDR3 region: CASSLEAPSGRLSYEQYF. The DNA for the CDR3 is TGTGCCAGCAGCTTAGAGGCCCCTAGCGGGAGGTTATCCTACGAGCAGTACTTC.

The genes are TRBV2 and TRBJ1-1; the D is unclear. The V and J ends lost 6 bases and 4 bases respectively, with 15 bases between them. The V gene's germline CDR1 is SNHLY and CDR2 FYNNEI. This CDR3 has 14 amino acids. CDR3 amino acids: CASRPTSGVTEAFF. CDR3 in DNA: TGTGCCAGCAGGCCCACCTCCGGGGTCACTGAAGCTTTCTTT.

This sequence joins TRBV5-4 and TRBJ2-7, with 9 bases fitting TRBD2. V dropped 0 bases and J dropped 5; count of bases not matched to a gene: 9. This CDR3 has 16 residues. CDR1 is SGHNT and CDR2 is YYREEE in the germline V gene (reference sequence). The chain's CDR3 is CASSLEEASGIHEQYF. Here the CDR3 DNA reads TGTGCCAGCAGCTTGGAAGAGGCTAGCGGGATCCACGAGCAGTACTTC.

A single count supports this clone. The chain combines TRBV10-2 with TRBJ2-7, with D possibly matching TRBD2 (6 bases). The germline V and J ends were trimmed by 4 bases and 0 bases, with 19 bases remaining between them. The CDR3 consists of 17 residues. Germline V lookup: CDR1 WSHSY, CDR2 SAAADI. CDR3 DNA sequence: TGCGCCAGCAGTGTCCTCCTTTGGGCGGGGACCTCCTACGAGCAGTACTTC. This gives the protein CASSVLLWAGTSYEQYF.

Of note for this clone: This sample includes further DNA sequences coding for the same CDR3. J is TRBJ2-3 and V is TRBV5-1; D is unclear. Trimming left V 2 bases short and J 0 bases short, with 10 bases between. The CDR3 has 15 residues. Germline-derived CDR1 and CDR2 are SGHRS and YFSETQ. The CDR3 nucleotides are TGCGCCAGCAGCTTTAGGAGAGCTAGCACAGATACGCAGTATTTT. Protein: CASSFRRASTDTQYF.

This sequence joins TRBV29-1 and TRBJ2-2; possible D gene TRBD2, 5 bases. Trimming removed 4 bases from V and 1 base from J, with 10 bases in between. The CDR3 is 14 residues long. Germline assignment: CDR1 SQVTM and CDR2 ANQGSEA. The CDR3 region has the DNA TGCAGCGTTGTGCGGGCTGAGAACACCGGGGAGCTGTTTTTT. Translated, it gives CSVVRAENTGELFF.

This clone was picked up one time. The V call is TRBV6-5, the J call TRBJ2-4; 10 nucleotides align to TRBD2. V dropped 5 bases and J dropped 3; count of bases not matched to a gene: 4. Germline CDR1 reads MNHEY; CDR2 reads SVGAGI. This CDR3 has 15 residues. The DNA of the CDR3 is TGTGCCAGCAGTACCTTAGCGGGGGGCAAAAACATTCAGTACTTC. It translates to CASSTLAGGKNIQYF.

On this clone: Other nucleotide sequences in the sample specify the same CDR3. The rearrangement uses TRBV5-1 and TRBJ1-1; D gene uncertain. The CDR3 runs to 14 residues. V was shortened by 0 bases and J by 2 bases, with 8 bases between the two germline ends. Germline V CDR1 and CDR2: SGHRS, YFSETQ. The CDR3 DNA reads as TGCGCCAGCAGCTTGGGGGCAGCAAACACTGAAGCTTTCTTT. It translates to CASSLGAANTEAFF.

The CDR3 DNA follows: TGTGCCAGCTCACCACCCCCCCAGGAAGTTTTAGTGTACAATGAGCAGTTCTTC. This translates into CASSPPPQEVLVYNEQFF. V and J are TRBV18 and TRBJ2-1; D is unresolved. The CDR3 loop spans 18 amino acids. The germline V gene has CDR1 KGHSH and CDR2 LQKENI. The V end lost 0 bases, the J end lost 4 bases, and 19 bases lay between the germline ends.

This sequence joins TRBV10-3 and TRBJ2-3; D uncertain. The V gene lost 4 bases and the J gene lost 3 bases, with 11 bases spanning the gap. Germline loops: CDR1 ENHRY, CDR2 SYGVKD. The CDR3 is made up of 14 amino acids. DNA of the CDR3: TGTGCCATCAGTGCCTCGACGGGTACAGATACGCAGTATTTT. Protein sequence: CAISASTGTDTQYF.

Comment on this clone: This sample includes further DNA sequences coding for the same CDR3. This rearrangement joins TRBV18 to TRBJ2-5, with 14 bases that match TRBD2. V gave up 1 base and J gave up 4 bases; unmatched junction bases: 2. This CDR3 has 16 residues. The germline V gene encodes CDR1 KGHSH and CDR2 LQKENI. CDR3 coding DNA: TGTGCCAGCTCACCACTCGGGACTAGCGGGAGAGAGACCCAGTACTTC. Its translation: CASSPLGTSGRETQYF.

The chain couples TRBV9 to TRBJ2-3; 7 bases match TRBD2. J gave up 4 bases and V 1 base, and 9 bases lay outside the gene matches. Germline values: CDR1 SGDLS, CDR2 YYNGEE. This CDR3 is 16 amino acids long. The chain's CDR3 is CASSVLGRETADTQYF. In DNA, the CDR3 is TGTGCCAGCAGCGTATTGGGGCGGGAGACCGCAGATACGCAGTATTTT. The variable domain in full, completed from reference TRBV9 and TRBJ2-3, reads DSGVTQTPKHLITATGQRVTLRCSPRSGDLSVYWYQQSLDQGLQFLIQYYNGEERAKGNILERFSAQQFPDLHSELNLSSLELGDSALYFCASSVLGRETADTQYFGPGTRLTVL.

J is TRBJ2-7 and V is TRBV4-1, with TRBD1 identical over 8 bases. After removal of 4 bases from V and 5 bases from J, the junction contained 10 bases not matched to a gene. The CDR3 consists of 15 residues. In germline, CDR1 is MGHRA, CDR2 YSYEKL. CDR3 nucleotides: TGCGCCAGCAGCCCCGGACAGGGTGTGTTGAACGAGCAGTACTTC. This encodes CASSPGQGVLNEQYF.

The chain couples TRBV7-2 to TRBJ2-7; 11 bases line up with TRBD2. Germline V gives CDR1 SGHTA, CDR2 FQGNSA. The CDR3 spans 15 residues. J was trimmed by 2 bases and V by 6 bases; bases with no gene match: 6. The DNA for the CDR3 is TGTGCCAGCAGGAGGGGACTAGCGGCTCCCTACGAGCAGTACTTC. Residues: CASRRGLAAPYEQYF. The whole variable domain, filled in from reference TRBV7-2 and TRBJ2-7, reads GAGVSQSPSNKVTEKGKDVELRCDPISGHTALYWYRQSLGQGLEFLIYFQGNSAPDKSGLPSDRFSAERTGGSVSTLTIQRTQQEDSAVYLCASRRGLAAPYEQYFGPGTRLTVT.

The CDR3 reads CASSLGLSSYEQYF. For the CDR3, the DNA is TGTGCCAGCAGTCTCGGCTTGAGCTCCTACGAGCAGTACTTC. The chain combines TRBV6-1 with TRBJ2-7; D gene unclear. The germline CDR1 and CDR2 sequences are MNHNS and SASEGT. The CDR3 consists of 14 residues. V was pared by 5 bases and J by 0 bases, with 11 bases between.

V gene TRBV7-8 combines with J gene TRBJ2-7, with TRBD2 identical over 7 bases. The germline gives CDR1 SGHVS, CDR2 FQNEAQ. V shed 2 bases and J 3 bases; nucleotides not matched to a gene: 7. CDR3 length equals 15 residues. Here the CDR3 DNA reads TGTGCCAGCAGCTTATCGGGGCGGGAGCGCTACGAGCAGTACTTC. Protein: CASSLSGRERYEQYF.

In its sample, this clone was seen once. The CDR3 sequence: CASRQGRYSNQPQHF. The CDR3 coding sequence is TGTGCCAGCAGACAGGGGAGGTATAGCAATCAGCCCCAGCATTTT. The rearrangement joins TRBV27 to TRBJ1-5; TRBD1 matches at 7 bases. This CDR3 is built from 15 residues. Germline trimming cut 6 bases from V and 0 bases from J; bases unmatched to any gene: 5. Germline loops: CDR1 MNHEY, CDR2 SMNVEV (reference sequence).

This chain uses TRBV21-1 with TRBJ2-7; the D call in the table, TRBD1, was not verified against the DNA. TRBV21-1 constitutes a pseudogene. This CDR3 spans 12 amino acids. The CDR3 protein is CASNKHPNKWYF. CDR3 nucleotide sequence: TGTGCCAGCAACAAACATCCAAACAAATGGTACTTC.

The chain is built from TRBV19 and TRBJ2-1, with 10 bases identical to TRBD1. The J segment lost 7 bases and the V segment lost 0 bases, leaving 9 bases of the junction unmatched. The CDR3 loop spans 17 amino acids. Germline loops: CDR1 LNHDA, CDR2 SQIVND (reference sequence). For the CDR3, the DNA is TGTGCCAGTAGTATAGATGTACGACAGGGGGCGAGAAATGAGCAGTTCTTC. This gives the protein CASSIDVRQGARNEQFF.

This rearrangement joins TRBV5-4 to TRBJ2-1; 8 bases line up with TRBD2. V shed 6 bases and J 5 bases; nucleotides not matched to a gene: 16. The CDR3 is 17 residues long. Germline loops: CDR1 SGHNT, CDR2 YYREEE (reference sequence). The CDR3 DNA follows: TGTGCCAGCACCCTATATGGAGCGGGAGTAAGGGACAATGAGCAGTTCTTC. Protein product: CASTLYGAGVRDNEQFF.

This clone has just one count. V and J are TRBV7-9 and TRBJ1-5; D may be TRBD1 (5 bases). Germline lookup yields CDR1 SEHNR and CDR2 FQNEAQ (reference sequence). CDR3 length: 14 residues. Deletions cut 4 bases from V and 6 bases from J, with 13 bases between. The CDR3, as DNA: TGTGCCAGCAGCTCCGGAGGGGCAGCTCAGCCCCAGCATTTT. Protein: CASSSGGAAQPQHF.

CDR3 region: CASSQIRSGHLNYGYTF. DNA of the CDR3: TGCGCCAGCAGCCAAATCCGATCGGGACACCTCAACTATGGCTACACCTTC. The chain links TRBV4-1 to TRBJ1-2; weak D call: TRBD1 (6 bases). Germline assignment: CDR1 MGHRA and CDR2 YSYEKL. V was pared by 2 bases and J by 2 bases, with 18 bases between. This CDR3 is built from 17 residues.